The 2 T cell receptor beta chains presented below share a single source sample, sequenced in a study of cytomegalovirus exposure and HLA in healthy donors. PCR primers comprised 60 Vbeta and 13 Jbeta primers. Sequencing used immunoSEQ multiplex PCR; TCRdb keeps in-frame clones, though not all of them. The sample has about 190,000 clones, 80% seen once; the top ten hold under 0.8%. The material sequenced was PBMCs. The source is a boy younger than 18 in good health and CMV-seronegative.

The CDR3 protein is CASRQNTGELFF. The CDR3 nucleotides are TGTGCCAGCAGACAGAACACCGGGGAGCTGTTTTTT. The rearrangement joins TRBV7-9 to TRBJ2-2; D is undetermined. V lost 6 bases and J 1 base, leaving 3 bases between the germline ends. Germline lookup yields CDR1 SEHNR and CDR2 FQNEAQ (reference sequence). This CDR3 is built from 12 residues.

The V gene is TRBV6-1, the J gene TRBJ1-2, with TRBD1 as a possible D gene (6 bases). Trimming left V 5 bases short and J 4 bases short, with 11 bases between. CDR3 size: 13 residues. Per the germline V gene, CDR1 is MNHNS and CDR2 is SASEGT. The CDR3 region is CASSYGQSYGYTF. The DNA of the CDR3 is TGTGCCAGCAGTTATGGACAGTCCTATGGCTACACCTTC.